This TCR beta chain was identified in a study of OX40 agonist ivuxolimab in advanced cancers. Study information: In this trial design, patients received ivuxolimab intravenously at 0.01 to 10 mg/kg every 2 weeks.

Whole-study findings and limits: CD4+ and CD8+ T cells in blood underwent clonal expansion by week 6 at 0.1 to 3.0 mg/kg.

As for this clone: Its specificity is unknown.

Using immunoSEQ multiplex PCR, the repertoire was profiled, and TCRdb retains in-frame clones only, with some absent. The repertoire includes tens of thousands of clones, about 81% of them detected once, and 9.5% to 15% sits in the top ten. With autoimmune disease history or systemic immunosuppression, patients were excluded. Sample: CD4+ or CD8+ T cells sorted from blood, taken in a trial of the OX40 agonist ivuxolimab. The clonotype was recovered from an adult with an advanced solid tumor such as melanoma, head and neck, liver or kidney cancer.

In nucleotides, the CDR3 is TGTGCCAGCAGTGAAAAGCGACTAGTCACAGATACGCAGTATTTT. Amino acids: CASSEKRLVTDTQYF. The chain joins TRBV6-1 to TRBJ2-3; tentatively, D is TRBD2 (6 bases). Germline V CDR1 and CDR2: MNHNS, SASEGT. This CDR3 spans 15 amino acids. V shed 2 bases and J shed 2 bases, with 11 bases lying between them.